These 20 T cell receptor beta chains share one sample of origin, sequenced in a study of molecular identifiers for immune sequencing clone quantification. From the PCR reads, TCRdb called clonotypes with MiXCR, one entry per CDR3 protein. The table includes some 100,000 distinct CDR3 sequences, around a third detected once. Sequencing input: naive CD8+ T cells from blood, with Jurkat cell RNA spiked in. Subset of the sample: FACS-sorted CD8+CD4-CCR7+CD45RA+ naive T cells. The receptors were gathered from a human donor in good health. Some libraries in this study had Jurkat cell RNA spiked in.

In the case of this clonotype: This could be a read error, since a much larger clone is one nucleotide away. This CDR3 is CASSFDSYEQYF. For the CDR3, the DNA is TGCGCCAGCAGCTTTGACAGCTACGAGCAGTACTTC. The chain employs TRBV5-1 and TRBJ2-7; possible D gene TRBD1, 5 bases. The CDR3 is 12 amino acids. V was clipped by 2 bases and J by 3 bases, with 6 bases between them. Germline CDR1 reads SGHRS; CDR2 reads YFSETQ.

This clonotype has a count of ten or more. This chain uses TRBV6-6 with TRBJ2-3, with D hard to call. In germline, CDR1 is MNHNY, CDR2 SVGAGI (reference sequence). The CDR3 spans 16 residues. V gave up 2 bases and J gave up 0 bases, with 12 bases separating them. The CDR3: CASSYIGEPSTDTQYF. The CDR3 DNA reads as TGTGCCAGCAGTTACATCGGCGAACCTAGCACAGATACGCAGTATTTT.

This clonotype came up many times. The chain has TRBV7-3 and TRBJ2-1; unclear D gene. There are 11 residues in the CDR3. V lost 5 bases and J lost 4, with 3 bases in between. In germline, CDR1 is SGHTA, CDR2 FQGTGA. The CDR3 DNA reads as TGTGCCAGCAGCGATTACAATGAGCAGTTCTTC. As protein: CASSDYNEQFF.

This clonotype was counted at least ten times. The rearrangement links TRBV6-5 to TRBJ2-3; D perhaps matches TRBD2 (5 bases). This CDR3 has 17 amino acids. The germline CDR1 and CDR2 sequences are MNHEY and SVGAGI. V was cut by 6 bases and J by 0 bases, with 19 bases left in between. CDR3 amino acids: CASSNITLDWSTDTQYF. CDR3 nucleotide sequence: TGTGCCAGCAGCAACATTACCTTGGACTGGAGCACAGATACGCAGTATTTT.

The chain is built from TRBV11-3 and TRBJ2-2, with D unclear. The CDR3 runs 14 residues. Per the germline V gene, CDR1 is SGHNT and CDR2 is YENEEA. The V end lost 5 bases, the J end lost 2 bases, and 9 bases lay between the germline ends. CDR3 region: CASSPIGNTGELFF. CDR3 bases: TGTGCCAGCAGCCCCATAGGAAACACCGGGGAGCTGTTTTTT.

This clonotype appeared a few times. This rearrangement joins TRBV18 to TRBJ2-7; D not resolved. The CDR3 has 15 amino acids. V was clipped by 2 bases and J by 3 bases, with 14 bases between them. In germline, CDR1 is KGHSH, CDR2 LQKENI. This CDR3 is CASSPVQDPGYEQYF. The CDR3, as DNA: TGTGCCAGCTCACCAGTGCAGGACCCCGGCTACGAGCAGTACTTC.

Regarding this clonotype: A much larger clone sits a single nucleotide away, making a read error possible. The chain recombines TRBV4-3 with TRBJ2-3, with D unclear. Between the trimmed V and J ends, which lost 3 bases and 4 bases, there was a span of 5 bases. Germline CDR1 reads LGHNA; CDR2 reads YSLEER. CDR3 length equals 12 residues. The CDR3 sequence: CASSHESDTQYF. CDR3 DNA: TGCGCCAGCAGCCATGAGTCAGATACGCAGTATTTT.

Note on this clonotype: Here the CDR3 omits its conserved ending phenylalanine or tryptophan, so a read error is the likely source. This chain connects TRBV14 to TRBJ1-6, with no clear D. The germline CDR1 and CDR2 sequences are SGHDN and FVKESK. The CDR3 loop spans 16 amino acids. The CDR3, as DNA: TGTGCCAGCAGCCAAGTTTCAGCGTCCTATAATTCTCCCCTCCACTAT. Residues: CASSQVSASYNSPLHY.

This clonotype has just one count. This chain uses TRBV6-5 with TRBJ2-1; TRBD2 aligns across 11 bases. Germline V gene data show CDR1 as MNHEY and CDR2 as SVGAGI. This CDR3 is 21 amino acids long. The V and J ends lost 7 bases and 3 bases, in that order; junction bases with no gene match: 23. The chain's CDR3 is CASTPGGGGTSGSSNYNEQFF. The DNA for the CDR3 is TGTGCCAGCACCCCAGGGGGGGGGGGAACTAGCGGGAGTTCTAACTACAATGAGCAGTTCTTC.

This rearrangement joins TRBV27 to TRBJ1-3; D ambiguous. Germline V gene sequence: CDR1 MNHEY, CDR2 SMNVEV (reference sequence). Trimming shortened V by 2 bases and J by 4 bases, and 6 bases separated the two germline ends. CDR3 size: 13 residues. CDR3 in DNA: TGTGCCAGCAGTTTAGGCGGAGGAAACACCATATATTTT. Translation gives CASSLGGGNTIYF.

This clonotype has more than one count but fewer than ten. The chain is built from TRBV4-3 and TRBJ1-1; tentative D call: TRBD1 (5 bases). The V gene lost 1 base and the J gene lost 7 bases, with 16 bases spanning the gap. This CDR3 spans 15 amino acids. Germline V gene lookup returns CDR1 LGHNA and CDR2 YSLEER. The CDR3 DNA sequence: TGCGCCAGCAGCCAAGTCCTCCAGGGTCTGAGTGAAGCTTTCTTT. Translation gives CASSQVLQGLSEAFF.

This chain connects TRBV3-1 to TRBJ2-7; 8 bases fit TRBD1. CDR3 size: 16 residues. V lost 0 bases to trimming and J lost 2 bases; unmatched junction nucleotides: 6. Germline V gene data show CDR1 as LGHDT and CDR2 as YNNKEL (reference sequence). The CDR3 bases are TGTGCCAGCAGCCAAGATTGGGACAGGCACACCTACGAGCAGTACTTC. It encodes CASSQDWDRHTYEQYF.

V usage is TRBV11-2 and J usage is TRBJ1-1; no clear D. Trimming removed 5 bases at V and 7 bases at J, with 14 bases between. The CDR3 is 13 residues long. Germline CDR1 and CDR2: SGHAT and FQNNGV. As DNA, the CDR3 is TGTGCCAGCAGCCCCTTAATCTGGGGTGAAGCTTTCTTT. It specifies CASSPLIWGEAFF. The whole variable domain, remainder taken from reference TRBV11-2 and TRBJ1-1, is EAGVAQSPRYKIIEKRQSVAFWCNPISGHATLYWYQQILGQGPKLLIQFQNNGVVDDSQLPKDRFSAERLKGVDSTLKIQPAKLEDSAVYLCASSPLIWGEAFFGQGTRLTVV.

The chain carries TRBV27 and TRBJ2-1; possibly TRBD1 for D (5 bases). The CDR3 totals 14 residues. The V gene lost 1 base and the J gene lost 9 bases, with 13 bases spanning the gap. From germline, CDR1 is MNHEY and CDR2 SMNVEV (reference sequence). CDR3 in DNA: TGTGCCAGCAGTTTATACTTGATTGGGGCTGAGCAGTTCTTC. Translation: CASSLYLIGAEQFF.

The chain links TRBV12-3 or TRBV12-4 to TRBJ2-1; D is uncertain. V was pared by 4 bases and J by 14 bases, with 15 bases between. The CDR3 extends over 12 amino acids. The CDR3 DNA follows: TGTGCCAGCAGTTACCCTGGGCTGGGCAAGTTCTTC. Amino acids: CASSYPGLGKFF.

The chain joins TRBV4-3 to TRBJ2-2, with D unresolved. Germline lookup yields CDR1 LGHNA and CDR2 YSLEER. Trimming removed 6 bases at V and 1 base at J, with 9 bases between. The CDR3 is 14 residues long. As DNA, the CDR3 is TGCGCCAGCAGTCCGGGTCGGAACACCGGGGAGCTGTTTTTT. As protein: CASSPGRNTGELFF.

The chain carries TRBV6-2 or TRBV6-3 and TRBJ2-3, with 12 bases aligning to TRBD2. This CDR3 is built from 16 residues. After removal of 4 bases from V and 2 bases from J, the junction contained 4 bases not matched to a gene. CDR1 MNHEY and CDR2 SVGEGT come from the germline V gene. The CDR3 region has the DNA TGTGCCAGCAGTTGGACTAGCGGGGATGACACAGATACGCAGTATTTT. Its protein is CASSWTSGDDTDTQYF.

This clonotype was detected a few times. The chain has TRBV2 and TRBJ2-3; 14 bases line up with TRBD2. The J segment lost 3 bases and the V segment lost 8 bases, leaving 22 bases of the junction unmatched. Germline CDR1 and CDR2: SNHLY and FYNNEI. This CDR3 has 21 residues. The DNA for the CDR3 is TGTGCCAGCCGGGGGGGGGTAACCGCGGGACTAGCGGGAGTGTCGACAGATACGCAGTATTTT. Translation: CASRGGVTAGLAGVSTDTQYF.

Comments on this clonotype: The germline gene is not matched at one end of the junction; a read error may be the cause. This rearrangement joins TRBV6-5 to TRBJ2-7; D remains ambiguous. This CDR3 has 14 amino acids. Germline V lookup: CDR1 MNHEY, CDR2 SVGAGI. The chain's CDR3 is CASSTGLSSYAQYF. Written as DNA, the CDR3 is TGTGCCAGCAGTACTGGTCTAAGCTCCTACGCGCAGTACTTC.

The V gene is TRBV5-6, the J gene TRBJ2-5, with D perhaps matching TRBD1 (5 bases). The germline gives CDR1 SGHDT, CDR2 YYEEEE. The CDR3 is made up of 16 amino acids. The V gene lost 2 bases and the J gene lost 3 bases, with 17 bases spanning the gap. CDR3 amino acids: CASSFPNPLREETQYF. The CDR3 nucleotides are TGTGCCAGCAGCTTCCCCAATCCCCTCAGGGAAGAGACCCAGTACTTC.